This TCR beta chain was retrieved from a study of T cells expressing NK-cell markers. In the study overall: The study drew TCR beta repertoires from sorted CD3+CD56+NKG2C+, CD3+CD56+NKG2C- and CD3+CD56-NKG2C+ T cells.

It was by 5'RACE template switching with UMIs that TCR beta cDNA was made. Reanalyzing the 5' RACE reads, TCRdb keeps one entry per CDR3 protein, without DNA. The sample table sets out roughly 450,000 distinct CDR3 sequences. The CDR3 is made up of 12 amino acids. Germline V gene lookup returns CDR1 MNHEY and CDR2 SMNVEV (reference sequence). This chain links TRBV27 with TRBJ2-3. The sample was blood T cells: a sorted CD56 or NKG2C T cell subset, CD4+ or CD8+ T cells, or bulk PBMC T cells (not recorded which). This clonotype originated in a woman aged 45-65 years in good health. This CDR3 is CASAGSRDTQYF.